One and the same sample provided the 8 T cell receptor beta chains below, sequenced in a study of tumor-infiltrating lymphocytes in oesophageal squamous cell carcinoma. TCRdb fed the PCR reads into MiXCR, producing one record per CDR3 protein. The table has about 10,000 distinct CDR3 sequences, under 75% seen once. The sample comprised esophageal tumor tissue. The receptors come from a female donor with esophageal squamous cell carcinoma.

This clonotype was recorded only once. The rearrangement uses TRBV11-3 and TRBJ2-7; perhaps D is TRBD1 or TRBD2 (5 bases each). The V end lost 3 bases, the J end lost 0 bases, and 18 bases lay between the germline ends. The CDR3 has 17 residues. CDR1 SGHNT and CDR2 YENEEA come from the germline V gene. CDR3 DNA sequence: TGTGCCAGCAGCTTTTCAGGATTATGGGGGAGCTCCTACGAGCAGTACTTC. Its translation: CASSFSGLWGSSYEQYF.

This clonotype is a singleton in its sample. V usage is TRBV24-1 and J usage is TRBJ2-1; TRBD2 aligns across 7 bases. Germline V gene sequence: CDR1 KGHDR, CDR2 SFDVKD. Trimming removed 4 bases from V and 0 bases from J; junction bases left unmatched: 8. The CDR3 runs to 17 residues. CDR3 nucleotides: TGTGCCACCAGTGACTCCGGGACTAAGAGCTCCTACAATGAGCAGTTCTTC. Its protein product is CATSDSGTKSSYNEQFF.

This clonotype is large within its sample. V usage is TRBV7-6 and J usage is TRBJ2-5; TRBD1 is a possible D gene (6 bases). CDR3 length: 16 residues. Looked up from germline, CDR1 is SGHVS and CDR2 is FNYEAQ. V shed 1 base and J shed 3 bases, with 15 bases lying between them. CDR3 amino acids: CASSLVSPRGKETQYF. The DNA of the CDR3 is TGTGCCAGCAGCTTAGTTAGTCCCAGGGGTAAAGAGACCCAGTACTTC.

This clonotype qualifies as large. V gene TRBV19 combines with J gene TRBJ2-1; no clear D. Trimming pared 1 base from V and 7 bases from J, leaving 8 bases between. The CDR3 sequence is 13 residues long. CDR1 is LNHDA and CDR2 is SQIVND in the germline V gene (reference sequence). The CDR3 loop is CASSIAGLNEQFF. CDR3 sequence (DNA): TGTGCCAGTAGTATAGCGGGTTTGAATGAGCAGTTCTTC.

This chain joins TRBV24-1 and TRBJ2-1; maybe TRBD1 (5 bases). This CDR3 is 15 amino acids long. The germline CDR1 and CDR2 sequences are KGHDR and SFDVKD. V lost 2 bases and J lost 4, with 11 bases in between. This chain's CDR3 is CATSDSTTAYNEQFF. As DNA, the CDR3 is TGTGCCACCAGTGATTCTACGACAGCGTACAATGAGCAGTTCTTC.

This rearrangement joins TRBV10-3 to TRBJ2-3; possible D gene TRBD1, 5 bases. The germline gives CDR1 ENHRY, CDR2 SYGVKD. The CDR3 is made up of 15 amino acids. The V end lost 3 bases, the J end lost 3 bases, and 13 bases lay between the germline ends. CDR3 region: CAISEGVGETDTQYF. CDR3 nucleotides: TGTGCCATCAGTGAAGGGGTCGGAGAGACAGATACGCAGTATTTT.

A few counts support this clonotype. A much larger clone differs from this one at a single base, so this may be a read error. The CDR3 is CASSKDRRGDEQYF. CDR3 coding DNA: TGCGCCAGCAGCAAAGATAGGAGGGGCGATGAGCAGTACTTC. J is TRBJ2-7 and V is TRBV5-1; perhaps TRBD2 as D (6 bases). With 4 bases removed from V and 7 bases from J, the gap between germline ends came to 18 bases. The CDR3 has 14 amino acids. Germline assignment: CDR1 SGHRS and CDR2 YFSETQ.

The rearrangement uses TRBV24-1 and TRBJ2-3; TRBD2 agrees at 11 bases. CDR3 size: 14 residues. CDR1 is KGHDR, CDR2 SFDVKD, per germline. Trimming removed 9 bases from V and 3 bases from J; junction bases left unmatched: 4. The CDR3 DNA reads as TGTGCCACCCGGGGACTAGCGGAGACAGATACGCAGTATTTT. Translated, it gives CATRGLAETDTQYF.